This T cell receptor (beta chain) was recorded in a study of blood T cell repertoires in COVID-19. Turning to the study itself: There were acute and convalescent COVID-19 samples, and they came from the United States, Italy and Spain. T cells, B-cell-depleted T cells, or PBMCs provided the cDNA or gDNA that served as material.

This table comes from immunoSEQ multiplex PCR, and its TCRdb copy is limited to in-frame clones, with some not included. The sample carries around 94,000 clones, roughly 84% recorded once. This CDR3 has 17 amino acids. The germline gives CDR1 KGHDR, CDR2 SFDVKD. The V and J ends lost 4 bases and 1 base, in that order; junction bases with no gene match: 4. Material for sequencing was peripheral blood. The clonotype was recovered from a human donor in a cohort sampled during active COVID-19. The V call is TRBV24-1, the J call TRBJ2-3, with 13 positions matching TRBD2. The DNA of the CDR3 is TGTGCCACCAGTGAGACCGGGACTAGCGGGGGCACAGATACGCAGTATTTT. It translates to CATSETGTSGGTDTQYF.